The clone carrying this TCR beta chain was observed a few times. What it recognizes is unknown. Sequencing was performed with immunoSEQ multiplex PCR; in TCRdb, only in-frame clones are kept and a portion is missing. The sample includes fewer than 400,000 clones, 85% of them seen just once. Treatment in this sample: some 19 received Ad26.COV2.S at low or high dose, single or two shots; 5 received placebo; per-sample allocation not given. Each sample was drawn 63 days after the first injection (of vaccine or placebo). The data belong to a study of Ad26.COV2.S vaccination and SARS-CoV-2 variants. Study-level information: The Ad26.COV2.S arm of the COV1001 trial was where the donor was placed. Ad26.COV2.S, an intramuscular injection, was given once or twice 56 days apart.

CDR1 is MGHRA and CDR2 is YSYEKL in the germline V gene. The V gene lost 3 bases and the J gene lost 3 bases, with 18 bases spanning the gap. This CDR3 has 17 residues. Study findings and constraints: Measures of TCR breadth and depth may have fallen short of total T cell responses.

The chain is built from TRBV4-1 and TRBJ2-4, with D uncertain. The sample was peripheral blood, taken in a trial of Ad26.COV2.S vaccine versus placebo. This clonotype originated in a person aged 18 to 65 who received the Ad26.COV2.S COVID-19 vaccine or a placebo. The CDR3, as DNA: TGCGCCAGCAGCCACCAGAGAGGTCCGTCCTACAAAAACATTCAGTACTTC. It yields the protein CASSHQRGPSYKNIQYF.